This TCR beta chain was sequenced during a study of Graves' ophthalmopathy and Graves' hyperthyroidism. The wider study: The collection of peripheral blood took place at initial diagnosis, before any treatment. Study-level points and caveats: The model's prediction of ophthalmopathy progression had just over 70% sensitivity and roughly 72% specificity. A model of 13 signatures distinguished ophthalmopathy from stable hyperthyroidism at around 90% sensitivity and 70% to 84% specificity.

This clonotype was detected ten times or more. Antigen unknown. Other autoimmune diseases, uncontrolled infections, pregnancy or lactation ruled patients out of participation. Amplified TCR beta CDR3 regions were obtained using RNA transcripts as template. First-round RT-PCR with HTBI primers preceded a second-round multiplex PCR. Each CDR3 protein is one row after TCRdb ran MiXCR on the multiplex PCR reads. The table includes roughly 400,000 distinct CDR3 sequences, 15% to 20% detected once. This CDR3 comprises 16 residues. J was trimmed by 1 base and V by 0 bases; bases with no gene match: 2. Per germline, CDR1 SGHRS and CDR2 YFSETQ.

The specimen was peripheral blood. This chain connects TRBV5-1 to TRBJ2-7, with 12 nucleotides matching TRBD2. This receptor was taken from a woman aged 18-29 years with Graves' ophthalmopathy. The DNA for the CDR3 is TGCGCCAGCAGCTTGGTTGGACTAGCGGGATCCTACGAGCAGTACTTC. Protein sequence: CASSLVGLAGSYEQYF.